What follows describes a single T cell receptor beta chain. Its antigen is unknown. Only in-frame clones appear in the TCRdb table, and some are missing; sequencing was by immunoSEQ multiplex PCR. Counted here are around 1.6 million clones, nearly 99% occurring once; the ten biggest clones make up 0.45%. Trimming shortened V by 6 bases and J by 4 bases, and 12 bases separated the two germline ends. The CDR3 runs 13 residues. Germline values: CDR1 KGHSH, CDR2 LQKENI. This entry comes from a study of shared clonotypes between healthy human individuals. Study findings and constraints: Large depth notwithstanding, sorted-subset sequencing proved incomplete by rarefaction.

Specimen: naive CD4+ T cells sorted from blood. Regarding subset: CD45RA+ positively selected. The genes are TRBV18 and TRBJ1-1; D gene uncertain. This sequence was found in a young man in good health. The CDR3 region is CASSETTSTEAFF. CDR3 bases: TGTGCCAGCTCCGAGACGACGAGCACTGAAGCTTTCTTT.